Included here is one TCR beta chain sequence, with context. Its target is not known. The sample belongs to a study of OX40 agonist ivuxolimab in advanced cancers. In the study overall: Two patients with cutaneous melanoma and one with hepatocellular carcinoma, three in total, showed partial responses.

The V end lost 1 base, the J end lost 0 bases, and 7 bases lay between the germline ends. CDR3 length equals 16 residues. Germline lookup yields CDR1 SEHNR and CDR2 FQNEAQ (reference sequence). General observations from the study: The authors did not determine the antigen specificity of the expanded peripheral T cells. With doses of 0.1 to 3.0 mg/kg, CD4+ and CD8+ blood T cells had undergone clonal expansion by week 6. Among some nonresponders, normalized T-cell clonal expansion was also low.

The data were produced by immunoSEQ multiplex PCR, yet TCRdb's version contains in-frame clones alone and is incomplete. The table shows roughly 82,000 clones, with around 92% occurring only once. The rearrangement uses TRBV7-9 and TRBJ2-6; perhaps TRBD1 as D (5 bases). The sequenced sample was CD4+ or CD8+ T cells sorted from blood, obtained in a trial of the OX40 agonist ivuxolimab. The receptor comes from an adult with an advanced solid tumor such as melanoma, head and neck, liver or kidney cancer. This CDR3 is CASSLVGLSGANVLTF. CDR3 nucleotide sequence: TGTGCCAGCAGCTTAGTGGGGCTCTCTGGGGCCAACGTCCTGACTTTC.